A selection of T cell receptor beta chains follows, all from one sample in a study of cytomegalovirus exposure and HLA in healthy donors. The repertoire was sequenced with immunoSEQ multiplex PCR; TCRdb's copy has only in-frame clones and lacks some. The data contain about 250,000 clones, over 75% of them singletons. Sequenced input: PBMCs. Receptors originate from a man aged 18 to 35 in good health and CMV-seropositive. Each CDR3 is given with its conserved first and last residue. D genes are given only for firm matches. Size values are once, few and many counts, or a class for expanded clones, and some rows have none.

>NA|TRBJ2-2|13|NA|TRBV7-9
CASSFGATGELFF
TGTGCCAGCAGCTTCGGAGCCACCGGGGAGCTGTTTTTT
>NA|TRBJ1-3|15|NA|TRBV6-5
CASRSPGSSGNTIYF
TGTGCCAGCAGGTCACCGGGGAGCTCTGGAAACACCATATATTTT
>NA|TRBJ2-1|11|NA|TRBV6-5
CASSRLDREFF
TGTGCCAGCAGCCGTCTGGACCGGGAGTTCTTC
>NA|TRBJ1-1|14|NA|TRBV28
CASSLLGLGTEAFF
TGTGCCAGCAGTTTATTAGGGTTGGGCACTGAAGCTTTCTTT
>NA|TRBJ1-2|14|NA|TRBV9
CASSPRTTPGGYTF
TGTGCCAGCAGCCCCCGGACAACCCCGGGGGGCTACACCTTC
>NA|TRBJ2-7|13|NA|TRBV5-1
CASSLSPGYEQYF
TGCGCCAGCAGCCTGAGCCCCGGCTACGAGCAGTACTTC
>NA|TRBJ2-4|16|TRBD2|TRBV15
CATSRGLAGAKNIQYF
TGTGCCACCAGCAGGGGACTAGCGGGGGCTAAAAACATTCAGTACTTC
>NA|TRBJ2-7|14|NA|TRBV9
CASSVAAGAYEQYF
TGTGCCAGCAGCGTAGCGGCAGGGGCCTACGAGCAGTACTTC
>few|TRBJ2-7|13|TRBD1|TRBV7-9
CASSPTGWYEQYF
TGTGCCAGCAGCCCGACAGGGTGGTACGAGCAGTACTTC
>NA|TRBJ2-6|15|NA|TRBV18
CASSLASSGANVLTF
TGTGCCAGCTCACTAGCTAGCTCTGGGGCCAACGTCCTGACTTTC
>NA|TRBJ1-1|14|NA|TRBV7-2
CASSLDSGTPKAFF
TGTGCCAGCAGCTTAGACTCCGGGACACCCAAAGCTTTCTTT
>NA|TRBJ1-1|14|NA|TRBV27
CASSLGGGNTEAFF
TGTGCCAGCAGTTTAGGGGGCGGAAACACTGAAGCTTTCTTT
>NA|TRBJ1-2|15|NA|TRBV6-5
CASSYSLGSPLGYTF
TGTGCCAGCAGTTACTCGCTCGGCTCCCCTCTAGGCTACACCTTC
>NA|TRBJ1-5|14|NA|TRBV6-6
CASTSQQVRQPQHF
TGTGCCAGCACAAGTCAACAGGTCCGACAGCCCCAGCATTTT
>NA|TRBJ2-7|16|TRBD2|TRBV19
CASSIDHLAANYEQYF
TGTGCCAGTAGTATAGATCATCTAGCGGCCAACTACGAGCAGTACTTC
>many|TRBJ2-2|13|NA|TRBV5-1
CASSFGQPGELFF
TGCGCCAGCAGCTTTGGACAGCCCGGGGAGCTGTTTTTT
>NA|TRBJ2-4|14|TRBD1|TRBV7-9
CATETGTGSNIQYF
TGTGCCACCGAAACCGGGACAGGGTCCAACATTCAGTACTTC
>NA|TRBJ2-5|16|NA|TRBV7-9
CASSLSYLGVGETQYF
TGTGCCAGCAGCCTTAGTTATTTGGGCGTAGGCGAGACCCAGTACTTC
>NA|TRBJ2-1|19|TRBD2|TRBV9
CASSVNRLAGDGSYNEQFF
TGTGCCAGCAGCGTAAACAGGCTAGCGGGAGACGGCTCCTACAATGAGCAGTTCTTC
>NA|TRBJ2-7|14|NA|TRBV4-2
CASSQDQGTYEQYF
TGTGCCAGCAGCCAAGACCAGGGAACCTACGAGCAGTACTTC
>NA|TRBJ2-1|12|NA|TRBV4-1
CASRDSYNEQFF
TGCGCCAGCCGGGACTCATACAATGAGCAGTTCTTC
>NA|TRBJ1-1|16|NA|TRBV6-5
CASSYSRDPIGTEAFF
TGTGCCAGCAGTTACTCGAGGGACCCCATTGGAACTGAAGCTTTCTTT
>NA|TRBJ2-7|16|TRBD2|TRBV11-2
CASSLGGSGRAYEQYF
TGTGCCAGCAGCTTAGGGGGCAGCGGGAGGGCCTACGAGCAGTACTTC
>NA|TRBJ1-1|15|TRBD1|TRBV5-1
CASRSATGGTGEAFF
TGCGCCAGCAGATCAGCCACAGGGGGAACGGGTGAAGCTTTCTTT
>NA|TRBJ2-5|15|TRBD2|TRBV7-3
CASSLLAGARETQYF
TGTGCCAGCAGCTTACTAGCGGGAGCGCGGGAGACCCAGTACTTC
>NA|TRBJ2-1|14|TRBD2|TRBV30
CAWSEAGAGDEQFF
TGTGCCTGGAGCGAGGCGGGAGCAGGCGATGAGCAGTTCTTC
>NA|TRBJ1-2|12|NA|TRBV2
CASSEARGGYTF
TGTGCCAGCAGTGAAGCGAGGGGAGGCTACACCTTC
>once|TRBJ2-7|15|TRBD2|TRBV7-9
CASSSGLAEAYEQYF
TGTGCCAGCAGCTCGGGACTAGCGGAGGCCTACGAGCAGTACTTC
>NA|TRBJ1-1|14|NA|TRBV2
CASSDGGGLTEAFF
TGTGCCAGCAGTGATGGGGGGGGACTCACTGAAGCTTTCTTT
>once|TRBJ1-1|11|NA|TRBV5-6
CASSLATEAFF
TGTGCCAGCAGCTTGGCCACTGAAGCTTTCTTT
>NA|TRBJ1-1|12|NA|TRBV29-1
CSVVRLNTEAFF
TGCAGCGTTGTTAGGTTGAACACTGAAGCTTTCTTT
>once|TRBJ1-2|18|NA|TRBV4-1
CASSQERAPAGITYGYTF
TGCGCCAGCAGCCAAGAAAGGGCGCCGGCAGGGATCACCTATGGCTACACCTTC
>NA|TRBJ2-1|19|TRBD2|TRBV9
CASSPRGTSGRETYNEQFF
TGTGCCAGCAGCCCCCGTGGGACTAGCGGGAGGGAAACCTACAATGAGCAGTTCTTC
>NA|TRBJ1-2|12|NA|TRBV10-3
CAIGGVSNGYTF
TGTGCCATCGGCGGGGTTTCGAATGGCTACACCTTC
>NA|TRBJ1-5|11|NA|TRBV28
CAIGSNQPQHF
TGTGCCATTGGAAGCAATCAGCCCCAGCATTTT
>NA|TRBJ2-2|15|TRBD1|TRBV7-6
CASSRDRAGTGELFF
TGTGCCAGCAGCAGGGACAGGGCTGGGACCGGGGAGCTGTTTTTT
>NA|TRBJ2-7|16|TRBD2|TRBV5-4
CASSFTQGLADYEQYF
TGTGCCAGCAGCTTCACCCAGGGACTAGCGGACTACGAGCAGTACTTC
>NA|TRBJ2-7|15|NA|TRBV10-3
CAISDFTGRPYEQYF
TGTGCCATCAGTGACTTTACAGGGAGGCCCTACGAGCAGTACTTC
>few|TRBJ1-1|16|TRBD1|TRBV7-2
CASSLEAGGFNTEAFF
TGTGCCAGCAGCTTAGAGGCAGGGGGCTTTAACACTGAAGCTTTCTTT
>few|TRBJ1-1|13|NA|TRBV14
CASSQVQLGGAFF
TGTGCCAGCAGCCAAGTTCAGCTGGGGGGAGCTTTCTTT
>NA|TRBJ2-7|15|NA|TRBV19
CASSIGDGLAYEQYF
TGTGCCAGTAGTATAGGGGACGGCCTGGCCTACGAGCAGTACTTC
>NA|TRBJ2-1|16|TRBD2|TRBV11-2
CASSRQAGASYNEQFF
TGTGCCAGCAGCCGTCAAGCGGGAGCCTCCTACAATGAGCAGTTCTTC